This TCR beta chain was captured in a study of T cell repertoires in cytomegalovirus infection. About the research overall: Both recently identified HLA-C-restricted and well-studied HLA-B-restricted CMV epitopes were used in the study. Matching HLA type and CMV infection were both indicated by public TCR beta signatures.

To note about this clonotype: Its cognate antigen is unknown.

Findings and limits, study-wide: Ex vivo responses were dominated by HLA-C-restricted CMV-specific TCR beta clonotypes. Individuals carrying CMV plus the relevant HLA were identified by cumulative frequency of public TCR beta families.

CDR1 is SGHAT, CDR2 FQNNGV, per germline. The CDR3 loop spans 14 amino acids. Trimming at V came to 5 bases and at J to 0 bases, leaving 3 bases not matched to a gene. TCRdb reprocessed the reads via MiXCR and lists one record per CDR3 protein. The data show 450,000 to 600,000 distinct CDR3 sequences, 33% seen once. The specimen was cultured PBMCs, collected from culture after CMV antigen stimulation. The receptor comes from a human donor in good health (CMV status not recorded). Some clones in this sample may be carry-over from other donors' samples. J is TRBJ1-1 and V is TRBV11-2; 7 nucleotides align to TRBD1. The CDR3 nucleotides are TGTGCCAGCAGCGAGACAGGGTTGAACACTGAAGCTTTCTTT. Amino acids: CASSETGLNTEAFF. The whole variable domain, filled in from reference TRBV11-2 and TRBJ1-1, reads EAGVAQSPRYKIIEKRQSVAFWCNPISGHATLYWYQQILGQGPKLLIQFQNNGVVDDSQLPKDRFSAERLKGVDSTLKIQPAKLEDSAVYLCASSETGLNTEAFFGQGTRLTVV.